These T cell receptor beta chains were read from a single sample in a study of blood T cell repertoires in COVID-19. Method: immunoSEQ multiplex PCR; TCRdb's copy keeps in-frame clones and lacks some. The table lists about 88,000 clones, approximately 81% of them singletons. The sequencing sample was made of peripheral blood. These receptors were taken from a woman in her seventies with acute or convalescent COVID-19. Both conserved end residues are part of each CDR3. D genes are given only for firm matches. Rows give clone size only sometimes, using once, few, many, or a class for an expanded clone.

size	V	J	D	CDR3	DNA
once	TRBV5-1	TRBJ1-1	TRBD1	CASASGTAQMNTEAFF	TGCGCCAGCGCATCCGGGACAGCACAAATGAACACTGAAGCTTTCTTT
.	TRBV19	TRBJ2-5	TRBD1	CASSETAGTGRETQYF	TGTGCCAGTAGCGAAACCGCCGGGACAGGGAGGGAGACCCAGTACTTC
.	TRBV6-2/TRBV6-3	TRBJ2-1	TRBD2	CASSSVGTSGRWESSYNEQFF	TGTGCCAGCAGTTCTGTGGGGACTAGCGGGAGATGGGAAAGCTCCTACAATGAGCAGTTCTTC
few	TRBV6-5	TRBJ2-1	TRBD1	CASSRTGLNEQFF	TGTGCCAGCAGTCGGACAGGGTTAAATGAGCAGTTCTTC
.	TRBV5-1	TRBJ1-1	TRBD1	CASSLNGQGRTEAFF	TGCGCCAGCAGCTTAAACGGACAGGGACGCACTGAAGCTTTCTTT
.	TRBV5-1	TRBJ2-5	.	CASSLNAGRETQYF	TGCGCCAGCAGCTTGAATGCAGGGCGGGAGACCCAGTACTTC
.	TRBV9	TRBJ2-1	.	CASSVGGAAIYNEQFF	TGTGCCAGCAGCGTAGGGGGAGCGGCGATTTACAATGAGCAGTTCTTC
.	TRBV28	TRBJ2-6	TRBD1	CASSLTGASGANVLTF	TGTGCCAGCAGTTTAACAGGGGCCTCTGGGGCCAACGTCCTGACTTTC
.	TRBV11-2	TRBJ2-1	TRBD1	CASSNLGTASYNEQFF	TGTGCCAGCAGTAACCTTGGGACAGCCTCCTACAATGAGCAGTTCTTC
.	TRBV9	TRBJ2-6	TRBD2	CASSVATALAGDWANVLTF	TGTGCCAGCAGCGTAGCTACGGCGCTAGCGGGAGACTGGGCCAACGTCCTGACTTTC
once	TRBV18	TRBJ1-4	.	CASSPGGATNEKLFF	TGTGCCAGCTCACCAGGCGGAGCAACTAATGAAAAACTGTTTTTT
few	TRBV5-8	TRBJ2-5	.	CASSLGQGRQETQYF	TGTGCCAGCAGCTTGGGGCAGGGCCGTCAAGAGACCCAGTACTTC
.	TRBV19	TRBJ1-5	TRBD1	CASSINFDRVNQPQHF	TGTGCCAGTAGTATAAACTTCGACAGGGTCAATCAGCCCCAGCATTTT
medium-sized	TRBV10-3	TRBJ1-2	TRBD1	CAISAGPTGTGGYTF	TGTGCCATCAGTGCGGGCCCGACAGGGACGGGAGGCTACACCTTC
.	TRBV30	TRBJ1-5	.	CAWSVRFSQGGDQPQHF	TGTGCCTGGAGTGTACGTTTTAGTCAGGGAGGGGATCAGCCCCAGCATTTT
.	TRBV5-1	TRBJ2-5	TRBD2	CASSGWLAGAETQYF	TGCGCCAGCAGCGGGTGGCTAGCGGGGGCCGAGACCCAGTACTTC
once	TRBV7-8	TRBJ1-1	TRBD1	CASSFGQGTSGAFF	TGTGCCAGCAGTTTTGGACAGGGGACGTCTGGGGCTTTCTTT
.	TRBV11-2	TRBJ1-2	TRBD1	CASSPGQGTVGYTF	TGTGCCAGCAGCCCCGGACAGGGAACCGTAGGCTACACCTTC
.	TRBV30	TRBJ1-1	TRBD1	CAWSTGQLNTEAFF	TGTGCCTGGAGCACGGGACAGTTGAACACTGAAGCTTTCTTT
.	TRBV19	TRBJ2-5	.	CASSREETQYF	TGTGCCAGTAGCCGGGAGGAGACCCAGTACTTC
.	TRBV7-2	TRBJ1-5	TRBD1	CASSLRGHSNQPQHF	TGTGCCAGCAGCTTAAGGGGGCATAGCAATCAGCCCCAGCATTTT
.	TRBV7-2	TRBJ1-5	.	CASSLRSGDQPQHF	TGTGCCAGCAGCTTAAGGTCAGGGGATCAGCCCCAGCATTTT
.	TRBV28	TRBJ1-1	.	CASSLGQTSEAFF	TGTGCCAGCAGCCTAGGACAGACTTCTGAAGCTTTCTTT
.	TRBV19	TRBJ2-3	TRBD2	CASSIDGSGGSQGTQYF	TGTGCCAGTAGTATAGATGGCAGCGGGGGGTCGCAGGGTACGCAGTATTTT
.	TRBV11-2	TRBJ1-3	TRBD1	CASSLAGTGSRNTIYF	TGTGCCAGCAGCTTAGCCGGGACAGGGTCGCGAAACACCATATATTTT
.	TRBV4-3	TRBJ2-6	.	CASSQDVSSGANVLTF	TGCGCCAGCAGCCAAGATGTGAGCTCTGGGGCCAACGTCCTGACTTTC
.	TRBV12-3/TRBV12-4	TRBJ2-3	.	CASRQGRTDTQYF	TGTGCCAGCAGACAGGGACGCACAGATACGCAGTATTTT
.	TRBV10-1	TRBJ2-2	TRBD1	CASSEAGQGGSNTGELFF	TGCGCCAGCAGTGAAGCGGGACAGGGCGGTAGTAACACCGGGGAGCTGTTTTTT
.	TRBV11-2	TRBJ2-6	TRBD1	CASSIFPGTGTPGANVLTF	TGTGCCAGCAGCATATTCCCCGGGACAGGGACCCCTGGGGCCAACGTCCTGACTTTC
once	TRBV3-1/TRBV3-2	TRBJ1-5	.	CASSQGARGYQPQHF	TGTGCCAGCAGCCAAGGAGCTAGGGGGTATCAGCCCCAGCATTTT
.	TRBV25-1	TRBJ2-5	.	CASSFRGETQYF	TGTGCCAGCAGTTTCAGGGGAGAGACCCAGTACTTC
.	TRBV7-2	TRBJ2-3	TRBD2	CASSLVGPSGDTQYF	TGTGCCAGCAGCTTAGTCGGACCTAGCGGAGATACGCAGTATTTT
.	TRBV18	TRBJ2-3	TRBD2	CASSPSLAGVTDTQYF	TGTGCCAGCTCACCCTCCCTAGCGGGAGTCACAGATACGCAGTATTTT
.	TRBV5-1	TRBJ1-6	TRBD1	CASSRSGVTGQGVISYNSPLHF	TGCGCCAGCAGCCGCAGTGGGGTCACGGGACAGGGGGTGATCTCCTATAATTCACCCCTCCACTTT
.	TRBV2	TRBJ2-3	.	CASSSRQGRGLSTDTQYF	TGTGCCAGCAGCTCTCGGCAGGGGAGGGGTCTTAGCACAGATACGCAGTATTTT
.	TRBV6-6	TRBJ1-1	.	CASSYPGATEAFF	TGTGCCAGCAGTTACCCCGGAGCCACTGAAGCTTTCTTT
once	TRBV27	TRBJ2-1	TRBD2	CASSLVSGTSWGEQFF	TGTGCCAGCAGTTTAGTCTCCGGGACTAGCTGGGGTGAGCAGTTCTTC
few	TRBV6-2/TRBV6-3	TRBJ1-5	.	CASSYSGTYSNQPQHF	TGTGCCAGCAGTTACTCGGGCACTTATAGCAATCAGCCCCAGCATTTT
.	TRBV6-5	TRBJ2-1	TRBD1	CASSTDRGYNEQFF	TGTGCCAGCAGCACAGACAGGGGCTACAATGAGCAGTTCTTC
.	TRBV18	TRBJ1-3	.	CASSPGGPSGNTIYF	TGTGCCAGCTCTCCGGGGGGACCGTCTGGAAACACCATATATTTT
few	TRBV7-2	TRBJ1-6	.	CASSFFGQNTPLHF	TGTGCCAGCAGCTTCTTTGGACAGAATACACCCCTCCACTTT
.	TRBV19	TRBJ2-3	TRBD2	CASTLAGGADTQYF	TGTGCCAGTACCCTAGCGGGCGGGGCAGATACGCAGTATTTT
.	TRBV11-2	TRBJ2-5	TRBD2	CASSPGTRTQYF	TGTGCCAGCAGCCCCGGGACTAGGACCCAGTACTTC
.	TRBV7-6	TRBJ1-3	.	CASSLTGLTGNTIYF	TGTGCCAGCAGCCTAACAGGGCTTACTGGAAACACCATATATTTT
.	TRBV28	TRBJ1-2	.	CASSLPQGIGYGYTF	TGTGCCAGCAGTTTACCCCAGGGGATCGGCTATGGCTACACCTTC